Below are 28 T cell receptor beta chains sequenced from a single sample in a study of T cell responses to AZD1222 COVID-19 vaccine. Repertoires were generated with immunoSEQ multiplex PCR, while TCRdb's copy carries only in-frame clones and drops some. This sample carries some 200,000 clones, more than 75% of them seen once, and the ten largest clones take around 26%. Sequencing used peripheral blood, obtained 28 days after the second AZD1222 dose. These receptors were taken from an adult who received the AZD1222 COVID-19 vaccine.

As DNA, the CDR3 is TGTGCCAGCAGCCCAGGGGTGGGAGGGTACGAGCAGTACTTC. It codes for CASSPGVGGYEQYF. The chain uses TRBV6-5 and TRBJ2-7, with TRBD2 as a possible D gene (7 bases). This CDR3 has 14 residues. V dropped 6 bases and J dropped 4 bases, with 16 bases sitting between them. Germline V lookup: CDR1 MNHEY, CDR2 SVGAGI.

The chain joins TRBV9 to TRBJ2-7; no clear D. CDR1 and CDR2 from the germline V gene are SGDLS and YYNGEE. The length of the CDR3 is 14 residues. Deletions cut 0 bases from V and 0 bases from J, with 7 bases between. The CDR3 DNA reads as TGTGCCAGCAGCGTAGAGATCAGCTCCTACGAGCAGTACTTC. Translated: CASSVEISSYEQYF.

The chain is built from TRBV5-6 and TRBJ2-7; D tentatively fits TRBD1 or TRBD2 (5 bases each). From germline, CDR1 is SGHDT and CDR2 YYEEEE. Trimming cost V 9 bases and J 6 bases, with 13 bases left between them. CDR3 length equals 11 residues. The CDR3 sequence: CATTAGGEQYF. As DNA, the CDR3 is TGTGCCACCACAGCTGGGGGCGAGCAGTACTTC.

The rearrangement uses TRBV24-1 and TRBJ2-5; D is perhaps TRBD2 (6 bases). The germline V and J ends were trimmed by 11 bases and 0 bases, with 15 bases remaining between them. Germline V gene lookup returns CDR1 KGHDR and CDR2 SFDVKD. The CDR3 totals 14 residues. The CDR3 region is CAISGGTYQETQYF. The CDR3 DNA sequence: TGTGCCATCTCTGGCGGGACGTACCAAGAGACCCAGTACTTC.

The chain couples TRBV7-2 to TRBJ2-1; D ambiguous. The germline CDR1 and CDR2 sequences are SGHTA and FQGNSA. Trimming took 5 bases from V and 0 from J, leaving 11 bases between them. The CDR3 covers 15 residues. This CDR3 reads CASSPLPSSYNEQFF. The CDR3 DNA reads TGTGCCAGCAGCCCGCTTCCGAGCTCCTACAATGAGCAGTTCTTC.

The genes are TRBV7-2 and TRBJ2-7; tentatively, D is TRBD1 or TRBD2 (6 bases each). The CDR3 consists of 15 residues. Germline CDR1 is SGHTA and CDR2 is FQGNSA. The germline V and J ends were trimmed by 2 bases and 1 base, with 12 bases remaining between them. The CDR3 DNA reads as TGTGCCAGCAGCTTAATAGGAGGGGGGTCCTACGAGCAGTACTTC. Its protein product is CASSLIGGGSYEQYF.

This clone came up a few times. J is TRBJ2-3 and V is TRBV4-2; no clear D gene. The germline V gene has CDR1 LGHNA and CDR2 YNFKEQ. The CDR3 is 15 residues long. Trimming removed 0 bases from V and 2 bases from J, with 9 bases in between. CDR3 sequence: CASSQDPLSTDTQYF. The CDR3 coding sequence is TGTGCCAGCAGCCAAGATCCGCTTTCCACAGATACGCAGTATTTT.

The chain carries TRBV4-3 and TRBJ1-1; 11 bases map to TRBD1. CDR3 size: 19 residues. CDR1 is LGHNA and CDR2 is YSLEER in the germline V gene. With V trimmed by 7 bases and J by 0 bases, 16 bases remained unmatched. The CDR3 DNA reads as TGCGCCAGCACCTTAAGGACAGGGGGCCTAACAGACCTGAACACTGAAGCTTTCTTT. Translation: CASTLRTGGLTDLNTEAFF.

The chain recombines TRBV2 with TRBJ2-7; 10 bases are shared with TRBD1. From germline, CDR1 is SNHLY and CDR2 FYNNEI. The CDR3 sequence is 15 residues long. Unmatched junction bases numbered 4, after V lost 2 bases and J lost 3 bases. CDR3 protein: CASSELGQGIYEQYF. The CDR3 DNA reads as TGTGCCAGCAGTGAATTGGGACAGGGGATCTACGAGCAGTACTTC.

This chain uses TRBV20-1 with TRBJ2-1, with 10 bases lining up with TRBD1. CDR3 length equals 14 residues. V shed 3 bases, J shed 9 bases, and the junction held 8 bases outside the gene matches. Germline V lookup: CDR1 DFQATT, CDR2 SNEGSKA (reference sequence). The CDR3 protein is CSASGTGAGIEQFF. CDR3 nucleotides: TGCAGTGCTAGTGGGACAGGGGCGGGCATTGAGCAGTTCTTC.

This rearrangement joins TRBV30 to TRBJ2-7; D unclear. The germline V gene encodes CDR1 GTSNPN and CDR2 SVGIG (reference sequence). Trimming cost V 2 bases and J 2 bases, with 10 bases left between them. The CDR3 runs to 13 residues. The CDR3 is CAWSRSMTYEQYF. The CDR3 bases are TGTGCCTGGAGTAGGAGTATGACCTACGAGCAGTACTTC.

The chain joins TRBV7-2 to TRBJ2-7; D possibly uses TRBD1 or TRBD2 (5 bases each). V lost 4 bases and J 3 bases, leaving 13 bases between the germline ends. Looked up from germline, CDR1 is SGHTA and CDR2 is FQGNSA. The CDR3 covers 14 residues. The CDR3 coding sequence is TGTGCCAGCAGCTCCCTCGGGGCCGACTACGAGCAGTACTTC. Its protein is CASSSLGADYEQYF.

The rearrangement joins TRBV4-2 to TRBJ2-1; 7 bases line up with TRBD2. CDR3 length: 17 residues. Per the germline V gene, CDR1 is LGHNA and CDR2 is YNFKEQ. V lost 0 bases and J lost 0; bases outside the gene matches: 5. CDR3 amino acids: CASSQDASGFSYNEQFF. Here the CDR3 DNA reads TGTGCCAGCAGCCAAGACGCTAGCGGATTCTCCTACAATGAGCAGTTCTTC.

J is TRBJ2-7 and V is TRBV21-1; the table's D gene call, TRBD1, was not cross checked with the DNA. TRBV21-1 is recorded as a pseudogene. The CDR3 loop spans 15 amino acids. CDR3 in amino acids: CASSKEAGSPREQYF. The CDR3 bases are TGTGCCAGCAGCAAAGAGGCAGGGTCCCCTCGGGAGCAGTACTTC.

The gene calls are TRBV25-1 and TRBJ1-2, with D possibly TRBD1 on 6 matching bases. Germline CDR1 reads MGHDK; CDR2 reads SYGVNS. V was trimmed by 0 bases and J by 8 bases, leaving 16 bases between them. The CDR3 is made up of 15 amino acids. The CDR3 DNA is TGTGCCAGCAGTGAATATTGGGGGGCGGAAAACGGCTACACCTTC. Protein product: CASSEYWGAENGYTF.

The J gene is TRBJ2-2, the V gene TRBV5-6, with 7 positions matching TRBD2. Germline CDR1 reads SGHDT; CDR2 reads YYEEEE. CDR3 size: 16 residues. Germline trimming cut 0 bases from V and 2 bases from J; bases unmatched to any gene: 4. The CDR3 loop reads CASSLGLADNTGELFF. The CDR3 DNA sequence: TGTGCCAGCAGCTTGGGGCTAGCGGACAACACCGGGGAGCTGTTTTTT.

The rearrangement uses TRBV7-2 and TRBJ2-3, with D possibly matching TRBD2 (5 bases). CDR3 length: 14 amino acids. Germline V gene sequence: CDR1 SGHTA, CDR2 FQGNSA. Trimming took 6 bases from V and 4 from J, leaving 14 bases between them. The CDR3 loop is CASRQGLASDTQYF. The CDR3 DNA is TGTGCCAGCAGGCAAGGACTCGCCTCAGATACGCAGTATTTT. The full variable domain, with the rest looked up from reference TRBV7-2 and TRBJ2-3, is GAGVSQSPSNKVTEKGKDVELRCDPISGHTALYWYRQSLGQGLEFLIYFQGNSAPDKSGLPSDRFSAERTGGSVSTLTIQRTQQEDSAVYLCASRQGLASDTQYFGPGTRLTVL.

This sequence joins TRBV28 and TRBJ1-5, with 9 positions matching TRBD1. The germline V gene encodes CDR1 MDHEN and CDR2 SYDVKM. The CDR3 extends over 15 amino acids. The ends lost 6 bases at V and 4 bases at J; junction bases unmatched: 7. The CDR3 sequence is CASSLGQGPNQPQHF. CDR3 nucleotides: TGTGCCAGCAGCCTGGGACAGGGACCTAATCAGCCCCAGCATTTT.

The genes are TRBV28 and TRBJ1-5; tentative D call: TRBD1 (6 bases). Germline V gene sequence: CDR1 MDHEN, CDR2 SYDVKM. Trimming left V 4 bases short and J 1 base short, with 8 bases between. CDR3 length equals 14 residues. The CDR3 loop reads CASSWTASNQPQHF. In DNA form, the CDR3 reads TGTGCCAGCAGTTGGACAGCGAGCAATCAGCCCCAGCATTTT.

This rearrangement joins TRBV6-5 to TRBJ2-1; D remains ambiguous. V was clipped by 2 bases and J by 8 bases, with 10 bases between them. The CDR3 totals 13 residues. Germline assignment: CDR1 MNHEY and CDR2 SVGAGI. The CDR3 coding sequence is TGTGCCAGCAGTTACGTACCTAGAGATGAGCAGTTCTTC. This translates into CASSYVPRDEQFF.

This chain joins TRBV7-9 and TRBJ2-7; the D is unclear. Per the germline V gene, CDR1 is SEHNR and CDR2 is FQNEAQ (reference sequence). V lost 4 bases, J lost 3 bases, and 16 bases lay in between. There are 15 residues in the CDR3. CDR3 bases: TGTGCCAGCAGCTCTAACCCAGGACCCCTCTACGAGCAGTACTTC. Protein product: CASSSNPGPLYEQYF. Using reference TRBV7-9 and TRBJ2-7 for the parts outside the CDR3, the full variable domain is DTGVSQNPRHKITKRGQNVTFRCDPISEHNRLYWYRQTLGQGPEFLTYFQNEAQLEKSRLLSDRFSAERPKGSFSTLEIQRTEQGDSAMYLCASSSNPGPLYEQYFGPGTRLTVT.

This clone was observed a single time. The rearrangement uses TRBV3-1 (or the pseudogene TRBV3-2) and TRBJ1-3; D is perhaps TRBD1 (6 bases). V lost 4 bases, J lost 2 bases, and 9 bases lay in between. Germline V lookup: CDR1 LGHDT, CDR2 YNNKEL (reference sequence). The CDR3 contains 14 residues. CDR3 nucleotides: TGTGCCAGCAGCCTACAGGGAGCTGGAAACACCATATATTTT. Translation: CASSLQGAGNTIYF.

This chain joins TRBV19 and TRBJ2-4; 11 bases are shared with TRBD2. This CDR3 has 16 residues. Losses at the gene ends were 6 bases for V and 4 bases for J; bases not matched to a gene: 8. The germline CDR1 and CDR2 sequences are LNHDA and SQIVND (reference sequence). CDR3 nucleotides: TGTGCCAGTAGGTTTGGGACTAGCGGCTCTAAAAACATTCAGTACTTC. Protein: CASRFGTSGSKNIQYF.

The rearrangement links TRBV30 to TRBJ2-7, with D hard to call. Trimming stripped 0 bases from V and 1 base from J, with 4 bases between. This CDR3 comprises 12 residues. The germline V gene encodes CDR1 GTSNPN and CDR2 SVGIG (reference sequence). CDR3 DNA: TGTGCCTGGAGTGTCCAGTCCTACGAGCAGTACTTC. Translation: CAWSVQSYEQYF.

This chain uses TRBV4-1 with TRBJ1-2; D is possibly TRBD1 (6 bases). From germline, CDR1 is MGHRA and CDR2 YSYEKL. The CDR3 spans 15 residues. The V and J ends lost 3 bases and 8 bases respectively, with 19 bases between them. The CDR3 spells CASSQPGGGMGGYTF. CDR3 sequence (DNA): TGCGCCAGCAGCCAGCCCGGAGGGGGGATGGGGGGCTACACCTTC.

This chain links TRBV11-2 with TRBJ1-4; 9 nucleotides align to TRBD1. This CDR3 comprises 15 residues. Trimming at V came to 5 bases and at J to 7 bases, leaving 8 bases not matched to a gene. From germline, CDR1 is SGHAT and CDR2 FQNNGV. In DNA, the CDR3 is TGTGCCAGCAGCCCCAGGACAGGGGCTTCTGAAAAACTGTTTTTT. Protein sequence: CASSPRTGASEKLFF.

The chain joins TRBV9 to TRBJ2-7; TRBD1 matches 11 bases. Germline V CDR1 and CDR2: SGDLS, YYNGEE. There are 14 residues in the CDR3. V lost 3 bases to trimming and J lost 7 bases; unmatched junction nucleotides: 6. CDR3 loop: CASSEGDRGNEQYF. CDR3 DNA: TGTGCCAGCAGCGAGGGGGACAGGGGGAATGAGCAGTACTTC.

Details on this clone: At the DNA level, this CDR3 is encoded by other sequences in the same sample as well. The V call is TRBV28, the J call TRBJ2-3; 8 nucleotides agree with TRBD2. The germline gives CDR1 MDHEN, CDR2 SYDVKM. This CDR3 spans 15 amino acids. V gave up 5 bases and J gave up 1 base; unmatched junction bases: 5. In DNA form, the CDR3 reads TGTGCCAGCAGTCCCGGGGGGGCGGGCACAGATACGCAGTATTTT. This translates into CASSPGGAGTDTQYF.